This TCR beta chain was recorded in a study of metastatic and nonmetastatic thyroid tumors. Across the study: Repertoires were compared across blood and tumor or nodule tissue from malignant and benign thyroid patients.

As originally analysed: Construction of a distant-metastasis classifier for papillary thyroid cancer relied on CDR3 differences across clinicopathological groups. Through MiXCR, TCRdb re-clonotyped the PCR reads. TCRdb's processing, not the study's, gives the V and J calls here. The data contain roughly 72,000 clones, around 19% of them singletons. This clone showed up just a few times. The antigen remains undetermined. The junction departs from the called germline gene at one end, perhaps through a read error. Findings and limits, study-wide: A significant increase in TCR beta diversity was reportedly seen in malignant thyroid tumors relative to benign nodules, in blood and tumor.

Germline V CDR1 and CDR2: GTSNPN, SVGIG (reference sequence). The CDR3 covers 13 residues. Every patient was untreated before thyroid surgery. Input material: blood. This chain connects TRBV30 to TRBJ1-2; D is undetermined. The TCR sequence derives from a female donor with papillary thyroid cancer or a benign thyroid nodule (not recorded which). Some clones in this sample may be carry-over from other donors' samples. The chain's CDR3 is CAWSPIVNYCYTF. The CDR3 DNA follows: TGTGCCTGGAGCCCGATAGTAAACTATTGCTACACCTTC.